The next 24 T cell receptor beta chains were all read from a single sample in a study of T cells in Graves' hyperthyroidism and ophthalmopathy (dated by TCRdb to between 2019 and 2020). Preparation of the library involved multiplex PCR. The reads were generated on an Illumina HiSeq 2000. Amplification of TCR beta CDR3 regions was carried out from RNA transcripts. A first-round RT-PCR of the TCR CDR3 used the HTBI primer set with the Qiagen OneStep RT-PCR kit. The raw public data were reprocessed by TCRdb itself: fastp quality trimming at Q25, MiXCR clonotype calling, in-frame beta chains only. Each entry merges the rows of one CDR3 protein and shows their most common DNA and genes. Across this sample there are 350,000 or so distinct CDR3 sequences, with 15% to 20% seen only once. The ten largest clonotypes hold about half of the sample. The sequencing input was blood. The receptors here all came from a woman between 50 and 59 years old with Graves' hyperthyroidism.

This clonotype was seen many times. The rearrangement joins TRBV30 to TRBJ1-1; no clear D. The CDR3 runs 12 residues. V gave up 3 bases and J gave up 1 base, with 6 bases separating them. Looked up from germline, CDR1 is GTSNPN and CDR2 is SVGIG (reference sequence). The CDR3 protein is CAWRVRNTEAFF. The CDR3 region has the DNA TGTGCCTGGAGGGTAAGGAACACTGAAGCTTTCTTT.

This clonotype was found a few times. This may be a read error: a much more frequent sequence differs by one nucleotide. The chain is built from TRBV2 and TRBJ1-4, with 9 bases matching TRBD1. In germline, CDR1 is SNHLY, CDR2 FYNNEI. The CDR3 extends over 14 amino acids. The CDR3 protein is CASRPGQGGERLFF. The CDR3 DNA follows: TGTGCCAGCAGACCGGGACAGGGAGGAGAAAGACTGTTTTTT.

This clonotype was seen only a few times. This rearrangement joins TRBV7-3 to TRBJ1-2; D is unclear. CDR1 and CDR2 (germline): SGHTA, FQGTGA. The CDR3 has 12 residues. V lost 3 bases and J 6 bases, leaving 8 bases between the germline ends. This CDR3 is CASSFRADGYTF. The CDR3 bases are TGTGCCAGCAGCTTTAGGGCAGATGGCTACACCTTC.

This clonotype was detected a few times. The junction does not match germline at one end; this may be a read error. The chain employs TRBV7-7 and TRBJ2-1; 9 nucleotides agree with TRBD2. CDR1 SSHAT and CDR2 FNYEAQ come from the germline V gene (reference sequence). This CDR3 comprises 15 residues. The CDR3 region has the DNA TGTGCTAGCAGCCACGGACTAGCGAATTACGATGAGCAGTTCTTC. The encoded protein is CASSHGLANYDEQFF.

This clonotype was seen at least ten times. The V call is TRBV28, the J call TRBJ2-5, with 8 bases fitting TRBD1. Losses at the gene ends were 4 bases for V and 3 bases for J; bases not matched to a gene: 4. Germline V gene lookup returns CDR1 MDHEN and CDR2 SYDVKM. The CDR3 covers 14 residues. The CDR3 here is CASSSRTGKETQYF. The CDR3 coding sequence is TGTGCCAGCAGTTCCAGGACAGGGAAAGAGACCCAGTACTTC.

This clonotype was recorded at least ten times. The chain links TRBV28 to TRBJ2-5; 8 bases line up with TRBD1. This CDR3 has 17 residues. Germline CDR1 and CDR2: MDHEN and SYDVKM. V lost 6 bases and J lost 4; bases outside the gene matches: 16. The CDR3 DNA follows: TGTGCCAGCAGCTCACGTTTTGGACAGGGCCCCCCAGAGACCCAGTACTTC. It encodes CASSSRFGQGPPETQYF.

This clonotype was seen many times. The rearrangement uses TRBV10-3 and TRBJ2-3; D gene ambiguous. V dropped 6 bases and J dropped 0 bases, with 16 bases sitting between them. CDR1 is ENHRY, CDR2 SYGVKD, per germline. This CDR3 contains 16 residues. In DNA form, the CDR3 reads TGTGCCATCAGCCCTACACAGCGCCCTAGCACAGATACGCAGTATTTT. Translated, it gives CAISPTQRPSTDTQYF.

This clonotype was counted a few times. CDR3 region: CASSLVLAGAGNTQYF. CDR3 nucleotides: TGTGCCAGCAGCTTAGTACTAGCGGGAGCGGGGAATACGCAGTATTTT. This sequence joins TRBV7-8 and TRBJ2-3, with 11 bases aligning to TRBD2. This CDR3 has 16 residues. J lost 7 bases, V lost 1 base, and 7 bases had no gene match. Germline CDR1 is SGHVS and CDR2 is FQNEAQ. The full variable domain, completed using reference TRBV7-8 and TRBJ2-3, is GAGVSQSPRYKVAKRGQDVALRCDPISGHVSLFWYQQALGQGPEFLTYFQNEAQLDKSGLPSDRFFAERPEGSVSTLKIQRTQQEDSAVYLCASSLVLAGAGNTQYFGPGTRLTVL.

The V gene is TRBV12-3 or TRBV12-4, the J gene TRBJ2-3; possible D gene TRBD2, 7 bases. The CDR3 consists of 14 residues. Trimming removed 5 bases from V and 6 bases from J, with 15 bases in between. CDR3 region: CASSQSGGRDTQYF. In nucleotides, the CDR3 is TGTGCCAGCAGTCAGTCGGGGGGCAGGGATACGCAGTATTTT.

A few counts support this clonotype. The chain has TRBV5-1 and TRBJ1-6, with D possibly being TRBD1 (5 bases). Germline-derived CDR1 and CDR2 are SGHRS and YFSETQ. The CDR3 length is 14 residues. V was cut by 7 bases and J by 10 bases, with 18 bases left in between. The CDR3, as DNA: TGCGCCAGCGGGCCCTCGGGGGGGGACTCACCCCTCCACTTT. Its translation: CASGPSGGDSPLHF.

The chain links TRBV27 to TRBJ1-1; no clear D. Trimming took 3 bases from V and 1 from J, leaving 6 bases between them. Germline values: CDR1 MNHEY, CDR2 SMNVEV (reference sequence). The CDR3 consists of 13 residues. CDR3 residues: CASSFSANTEAFF. The CDR3 DNA follows: TGTGCCAGCAGTTTTTCGGCGAACACTGAAGCTTTCTTT.

V usage is TRBV20-1 and J usage is TRBJ1-1, with 7 bases fitting TRBD1. CDR3 size: 15 residues. With V trimmed by 6 bases and J by 3 bases, 13 bases remained unmatched. The germline gives CDR1 DFQATT, CDR2 SNEGSKA (reference sequence). The CDR3 loop is CSALDRVVVDTEAFF. In DNA form, the CDR3 reads TGCAGTGCCCTTGACAGGGTGGTGGTTGACACTGAAGCTTTCTTT.

J is TRBJ1-3 and V is TRBV12-3 or TRBV12-4; D ambiguous. The CDR3 is 11 residues long. The ends were cut back, 8 bases at V and 4 bases at J, with 6 bases in the middle. CDR3 sequence: CASEAGNTIYF. The CDR3 coding sequence is TGTGCCAGCGAGGCAGGAAACACCATATATTTT.

The chain joins TRBV20-1 to TRBJ1-2; weak D call: TRBD1 (6 bases). Trimming shortened V by 3 bases and J by 4 bases, and 21 bases separated the two germline ends. In germline, CDR1 is DFQATT, CDR2 SNEGSKA (reference sequence). This CDR3 spans 16 amino acids. CDR3 in DNA: TGCAGTGCTAGGCGGGGGGCAGGGAATTTCGGCTATGGCTACACCTTC. Protein sequence: CSARRGAGNFGYGYTF.

Many counts were recorded for this clonotype. The chain combines TRBV12-3 or TRBV12-4 with TRBJ2-3, with 9 bases lining up with TRBD2. The CDR3 has 16 amino acids. After removal of 7 bases from V and 5 bases from J, the junction contained 13 bases not matched to a gene. The CDR3 DNA is TGTGCCAGCACCGGACTCGCGGGGGGGCGTGTAGATACGCAGTATTTT. Protein: CASTGLAGGRVDTQYF.

This clonotype was counted between two and nine times. The genes are TRBV7-2 and TRBJ2-3; the D gene is possibly TRBD1 (6 bases). The V and J ends lost 1 base and 10 bases respectively, with 21 bases between them. Germline assignment: CDR1 SGHTA and CDR2 FQGNSA. The CDR3 loop spans 16 amino acids. The CDR3 region is CASSLESGLGTKAQYF. CDR3 bases: TGTGCCAGCAGCTTAGAGTCGGGTTTGGGGACAAAGGCGCAGTATTTT.

This clonotype has a count of ten or more. The CDR3 protein is CASSPHSSLNTEAFF. CDR3 DNA: TGTGCCAGCAGCCCCCATTCGAGTCTGAACACTGAAGCTTTCTTT. This rearrangement joins TRBV9 to TRBJ1-1, with D uncertain. Germline-derived CDR1 and CDR2 are SGDLS and YYNGEE. V was clipped by 4 bases and J by 0 bases, with 13 bases between them. The CDR3 consists of 15 residues.

V usage is TRBV7-2 and J usage is TRBJ1-1; no firm D call. Germline lookup yields CDR1 SGHTA and CDR2 FQGNSA. V was cut by 1 base and J by 11 bases, with 8 bases left in between. The CDR3 consists of 11 residues. CDR3 sequence (DNA): TGTGCCAGCAGCTTAGGGGATACTGCTTTCTTT. This translates into CASSLGDTAFF.

This clonotype was seen at least ten times. The rearrangement joins TRBV5-1 to TRBJ2-7, with 7 bases identical to TRBD2. The CDR3 loop spans 15 amino acids. J lost 3 bases, V lost 0 bases, and 6 bases had no gene match. Germline-derived CDR1 and CDR2 are SGHRS and YFSETQ. CDR3 DNA sequence: TGCGCCAGCAGCTTGGCCTCCGGGGGGAACTACGAGCAGTACTTC. Its translation is CASSLASGGNYEQYF. The full variable domain, with the rest looked up from reference TRBV5-1 and TRBJ2-7, is KAGVTQTPRYLIKTRGQQVTLSCSPISGHRSVSWYQQTPGQGLQFLFEYFSETQRNKGNFPGRFSGRQFSNSRSEMNVSTLELGDSALYLCASSLASGGNYEQYFGPGTRLTVT.

The sample holds a few counts of this clonotype. CDR3 bases: TGCAGTGCTTATGGGCTAACCTACAATGAGCAGTTCTTC. Translation: CSAYGLTYNEQFF. The V and J genes are TRBV20-1 and TRBJ2-1; D remains unclear. This CDR3 contains 13 residues. V was pared by 5 bases and J by 2 bases, with 10 bases between. CDR1 is DFQATT and CDR2 is SNEGSKA in the germline V gene (reference sequence).

This clonotype appeared many times. The chain links TRBV6-1 to TRBJ1-1, with TRBD1 matching 8 bases. The V and J ends lost 7 bases and 3 bases, in that order; junction bases with no gene match: 4. Germline loops: CDR1 MNHNS, CDR2 SASEGT. The CDR3 extends over 13 amino acids. The CDR3 nucleotides are TGTGCCAGCACCGGACAGGGCCACACTGAAGCTTTCTTT. Protein sequence: CASTGQGHTEAFF.

This clonotype was detected a few times. This chain uses TRBV4-1 with TRBJ1-3; 9 bases agree with TRBD1. Losses at the gene ends were 3 bases for V and 2 bases for J; bases not matched to a gene: 2. The CDR3 is made up of 15 amino acids. CDR1 is MGHRA, CDR2 YSYEKL, per germline. CDR3 region: CASSQRQGAGNTIYF. CDR3 sequence (DNA): TGCGCCAGCAGCCAGCGACAGGGGGCTGGAAACACCATATATTTT.

This clonotype appeared a few times. The CDR3 DNA reads TGTGCCAGCAGTTTCGGGCTCGGGGGGCAAGAGACCCAGTACTTC. Translation: CASSFGLGGQETQYF. V gene TRBV27 combines with J gene TRBJ2-5; 7 nucleotides agree with TRBD2. The CDR3 spans 15 residues. CDR1 and CDR2 (germline): MNHEY, SMNVEV (reference sequence). The ends lost 3 bases at V and 2 bases at J; junction bases unmatched: 6.

This clonotype has just a few counts. J is TRBJ2-7 and V is TRBV25-1, with D perhaps assigned TRBD1 or TRBD2 (5 bases each). V lost 10 bases, J lost 0 bases, and 10 bases lay in between. The CDR3 covers 12 residues. Germline CDR1 reads MGHDK; CDR2 reads SYGVNS. CDR3 nucleotides: TGTGCCACCCGGGACGCCTCCTACGAGCAGTACTTC. It is translated as CATRDASYEQYF.